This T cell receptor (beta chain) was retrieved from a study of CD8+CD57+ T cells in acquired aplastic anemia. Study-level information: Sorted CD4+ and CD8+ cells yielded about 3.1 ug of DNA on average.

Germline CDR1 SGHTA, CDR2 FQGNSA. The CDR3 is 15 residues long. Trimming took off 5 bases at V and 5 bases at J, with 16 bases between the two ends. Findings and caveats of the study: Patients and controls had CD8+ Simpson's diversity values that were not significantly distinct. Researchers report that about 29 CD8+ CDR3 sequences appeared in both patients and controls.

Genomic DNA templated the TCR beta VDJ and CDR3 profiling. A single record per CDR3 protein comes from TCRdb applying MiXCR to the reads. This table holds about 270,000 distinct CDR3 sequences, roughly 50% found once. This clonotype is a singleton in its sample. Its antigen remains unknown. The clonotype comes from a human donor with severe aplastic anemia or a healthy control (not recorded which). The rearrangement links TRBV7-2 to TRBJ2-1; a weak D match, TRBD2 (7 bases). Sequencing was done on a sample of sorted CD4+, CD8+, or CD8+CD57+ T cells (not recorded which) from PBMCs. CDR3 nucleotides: TGTGCCAGCAGCCAACGAGGGGGGGGTGACAATGAGCAGTTCTTC. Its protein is CASSQRGGGDNEQFF.